This is a list of T cell receptor beta chains from one sample in a study of blood T cell repertoires in COVID-19. Repertoires were generated with immunoSEQ multiplex PCR, while TCRdb's copy carries only in-frame clones and drops some. The sample lists 130,000 to 150,000 clones, about 83% occurring once. The sequencing input was PBMCs or T cells enriched from blood (not recorded which). The receptors stem from a woman aged 50 to 60 who had been exposed to COVID-19. CDR3s include the opening cysteine and the closing phenylalanine or tryptophan. The D gene is left open where the match is weak. Part of the rows lack a size; the others show once, few, many or a class for expanded clones.

V gene,J gene,clone size,D gene,CDR3 DNA,CDR3 protein
TRBV7-2,TRBJ2-2,once,TRBD2,TGTGCCAGCACCACGACTAGCGGGGGCGGGGGGGAGCTGTTTTTT,CASTTTSGGGGELFF
TRBV10-2,TRBJ1-5,-,TRBD1,TGCGCCAGCAGACAGGGAACAGGGGGCCAGCCCCAGCATTTT,CASRQGTGGQPQHF
TRBV19,TRBJ2-7,-,TRBD1,TGTGCCAGTAGTTACGGACAGGGCGGGAACTACGAGCAGTACTTC,CASSYGQGGNYEQYF
TRBV10-2,TRBJ2-1,-,-,TGCGCCAGCAGTGGGGGGACAGAGCAGTTCTTC,CASSGGTEQFF
TRBV19,TRBJ1-2,-,-,TGTGCCAGTAGTATAGATCCCCCGGGTTCCTATGGCTACACCTTC,CASSIDPPGSYGYTF
TRBV25-1,TRBJ1-1,-,TRBD1,TGTGCCAGCAGTGGACCGGGACAGAGCACTGAAGCTTTCTTT,CASSGPGQSTEAFF
TRBV7-9,TRBJ1-2,-,-,TGTGCCAGCAGCTTAGAGGGACATCCTTCGGGTGGCTACACCTTC,CASSLEGHPSGGYTF
TRBV6-5,TRBJ1-2,-,TRBD1,TGTGCCAGCACCCGTCTGACAGGGGGAGATGGCTACACCTTC,CASTRLTGGDGYTF
TRBV11-3,TRBJ2-1,-,-,TGTGCCAGCAGCTTTGAGGAAAACAATGAGCAGTTCTTC,CASSFEENNEQFF
TRBV18,TRBJ1-1,once,TRBD1,TGTGCCAGCTCACCACGAATAACAGGGGGCGGGAACACTGAAGCTTTCTTT,CASSPRITGGGNTEAFF
TRBV23-1,TRBJ2-7,-,-,TGCGCCAGCAGTCTGGGGGGTCTAGGCTCCTACGAGCAGTACTTC,CASSLGGLGSYEQYF
TRBV5-4,TRBJ2-1,once,-,TGTGCCAGCAGCTTGCAGGGCTCCTACAATGAGCAGTTCTTC,CASSLQGSYNEQFF
TRBV6-5,TRBJ1-1,-,TRBD1,TGTGCCAGCCGACAGGGGAGGGACACTGAAGCTTTCTTT,CASRQGRDTEAFF
TRBV9,TRBJ2-5,-,-,TGTGCCAGCAGCGTAGATAGTCTCCAAGAGACCCAGTACTTC,CASSVDSLQETQYF
TRBV7-9,TRBJ1-2,-,TRBD1,TGTGCCAGCAGCTCCTACCGGGACAGGGGAGGCTACACCTTC,CASSSYRDRGGYTF
TRBV4-3,TRBJ2-5,-,TRBD2,TGCGCCAGCAGCCAAGTGGGGGGGGGTGGGACCCAGTACTTC,CASSQVGGGGTQYF
TRBV6-5,TRBJ2-1,once,TRBD2,TGTGCCAGCAGTCCGGGACTAACGTACAATGAGCAGTTCTTC,CASSPGLTYNEQFF
TRBV7-8,TRBJ1-1,few,-,TGTGCCAGCAGCTTATTAAAGGGAGGGGCTGAAGCTTTCTTT,CASSLLKGGAEAFF
TRBV12-3/TRBV12-4,TRBJ2-5,-,TRBD2,TGTGCCAGCATGGGGGGGGACCAAGAGACCCAGTACTTC,CASMGGDQETQYF
TRBV6-5,TRBJ1-4,-,-,TGTGCCAGCGGGGGGAGGACTAATGAAAAACTGTTTTTT,CASGGRTNEKLFF
TRBV5-8,TRBJ2-2,-,-,TGTGCCGACAGGAGGGGGCGAACCGGGGAGCTGTTTTTT,CADRRGRTGELFF
TRBV20-1,TRBJ2-3,few,-,TGCAGTGCTAGTCGGGAGACGGGCACAGATACGCAGTATTTT,CSASRETGTDTQYF
TRBV18,TRBJ1-3,few,-,TGTGCCAGCTCACCAGTCCCAGGGGCTGGAAACACCATATATTTT,CASSPVPGAGNTIYF
TRBV6-5,TRBJ1-4,-,-,TGTGCCAGCAGTTACTCCCAGGGAGGAGGGAAAAAACTGTTTTTT,CASSYSQGGGKKLFF
TRBV5-1,TRBJ1-2,-,-,TGCGCCAGCACCTTGGCTACAGGGTCTGGCTACACCTTC,CASTLATGSGYTF
TRBV20-1,TRBJ2-7,-,TRBD2,TGCAGTGCTAGTGGACTAGCGGGAACGCTGGGCTACGAGCAGTACTTC,CSASGLAGTLGYEQYF
TRBV7-8,TRBJ2-5,-,TRBD2,TGTGCCAGCAGTTTAGGGCCCCTAGCGGGCCTCCAAGAGACCCAGTACTTC,CASSLGPLAGLQETQYF
TRBV2,TRBJ2-4,-,-,TGTGCCAGCAGTGAAGGGCCAGCGCGGAGGTCGGGCAAAAACATTCAGTACTTC,CASSEGPARRSGKNIQYF
TRBV2,TRBJ2-3,few,TRBD2,TGTGCCAGCGTAAGACTAGCGGGGGGCACAGATACGCAGTATTTT,CASVRLAGGTDTQYF
TRBV4-1,TRBJ2-7,-,-,TGCGCCAGCAGCCACCCGGACTCCCGCCTATCCGAGCAGTACTTC,CASSHPDSRLSEQYF
TRBV7-9,TRBJ2-1,-,-,TGTGCCAGCAGCTTGTTAGCGAGCATGATAGGCGATGAGCAGTTCTTC,CASSLLASMIGDEQFF
TRBV11-2,TRBJ1-5,-,-,TGTGCCAGCAGCTTAGAGATGCAGGCGGGGCAGCCCCAGCATTTT,CASSLEMQAGQPQHF
TRBV9,TRBJ1-2,-,-,TGTGCCAGCAGCGTAGCCCAGGGTAACTATGGCTACACCTTC,CASSVAQGNYGYTF
TRBV13,TRBJ2-1,-,TRBD1,TGTGCCAGCAGCGGGAGGACAGGGGGTTTAAATGAGCAGTTCTTC,CASSGRTGGLNEQFF
TRBV7-9,TRBJ1-6,few,-,TGTGCCAGCAGCTTAGGGACAGTTAATTCACCCCTCCACTTT,CASSLGTVNSPLHF
TRBV7-6,TRBJ2-7,-,TRBD2,TGTGCCAGCAGCTTCGCGGGGAGGGGCTACGAGCAGTACTTC,CASSFAGRGYEQYF
TRBV16,TRBJ1-1,few,TRBD1,TGTGCCAGCAGCCAATCTCAGGGGGCGGGCACTGAAGCTTTCTTT,CASSQSQGAGTEAFF
TRBV6-6,TRBJ2-2,-,TRBD2,TGTGCCAGCAGTCCGGGCGGTAGCGGGAGTCTCTGGGAGCTGTTTTTT,CASSPGGSGSLWELFF
TRBV12-3/TRBV12-4,TRBJ1-1,-,-,TGTGCCAGCAGTCCCCCCGGGTACACTGAAGCTTTCTTT,CASSPPGYTEAFF
TRBV30,TRBJ1-1,once,-,TGTGCCTGGAGTCAGTTAACGCCGAACACTGAAGCTTTCTTT,CAWSQLTPNTEAFF
TRBV19,TRBJ2-1,-,TRBD2,TGTGCCAGTAGTATACCGGGACTAGCGGGAGCGCCGGGTGAGCAGTTCTTC,CASSIPGLAGAPGEQFF
TRBV13,TRBJ2-1,-,TRBD2,TGTGCCAGCAGCCGGCGCCAGCGGGGGTACAATGAGCAGTTCTTC,CASSRRQRGYNEQFF
TRBV10-2,TRBJ1-4,-,TRBD1,TGCGCCAGCAGAAACACAGGGGACAGGGAAAAACTGTTTTTT,CASRNTGDREKLFF
TRBV19,TRBJ1-1,-,-,TGTGCCAGTATTCGGGGGGAGAACACTGAAGCTTTCTTT,CASIRGENTEAFF
TRBV9,TRBJ2-6,-,TRBD2,TGTGCCAGCAGCGTGGGACTACTCTCTGGGGCCAACGTCCTGACTTTC,CASSVGLLSGANVLTF
TRBV7-3,TRBJ2-1,-,TRBD2,TGTGCCAGCAGCTTAAAGGGGACTAGTAGGTCATCGACCGGCAATGAGCAGTTCTTC,CASSLKGTSRSSTGNEQFF
TRBV7-9,TRBJ2-7,-,TRBD1,TGTGCCAGCAGCTTTGGAGGGACAGGGGGAGAGCAGTACTTC,CASSFGGTGGEQYF
TRBV18,TRBJ1-2,-,TRBD1,TGTGCCAGCTCACCGCTCAGGGGGCAGTCTGGCTACACCTTC,CASSPLRGQSGYTF
TRBV5-1,TRBJ1-2,few,-,TGCGCCAGCAGCTTGGAGCAGGGTGGCGTTTACTATGGCTACACCTTC,CASSLEQGGVYYGYTF
TRBV5-1,TRBJ1-6,few,-,TGCGCCAGCAGCTTCACAGGGCCTGATTCACCCCTCCACTTT,CASSFTGPDSPLHF
TRBV29-1,TRBJ2-2,once,-,TGCAGCGTTGGAGATACTTATACCGGGGAGCTGTTTTTT,CSVGDTYTGELFF
TRBV9,TRBJ2-7,-,-,TGTGCCAGCAGCGTAGCTGGACTACCAAGTTACGAGCAGTACTTC,CASSVAGLPSYEQYF